This TCR beta chain derives from a study of response to subunit inactivated influenza vaccine. TCRdb reanalysed the RT-PCR reads using MiXCR and keeps one entry per CDR3 protein. This sample has roughly 710,000 distinct CDR3 sequences, with 13% to 15% found just once. The CDR3 is 14 amino acids. Per the germline V gene, CDR1 is MNHEY and CDR2 is SVGEGT. V lost 3 bases, J lost 3 bases, and 12 bases lay in between. This chain joins TRBV6-2 or TRBV6-3 and TRBJ2-7; D ambiguous. Material: PBMCs from blood, obtained around 14 days before vaccination. The clonotype originates from a man aged 50-60 years who received an inactivated influenza vaccine. The CDR3 protein is CASSYMRRYYEQYF. The CDR3 DNA sequence: TGTGCCAGCAGTTATATGAGGAGATACTACGAGCAGTACTTC.